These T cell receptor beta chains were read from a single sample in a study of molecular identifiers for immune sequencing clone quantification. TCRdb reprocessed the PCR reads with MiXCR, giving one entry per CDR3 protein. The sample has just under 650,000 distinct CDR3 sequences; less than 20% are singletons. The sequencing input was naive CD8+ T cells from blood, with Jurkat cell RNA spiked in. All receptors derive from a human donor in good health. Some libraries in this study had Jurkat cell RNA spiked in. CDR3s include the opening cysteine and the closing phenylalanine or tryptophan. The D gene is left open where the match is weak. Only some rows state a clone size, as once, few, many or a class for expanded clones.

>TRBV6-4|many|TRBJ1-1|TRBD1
CASSERGPTEAFF
TGTGCCAGCAGTGAGAGGGGGCCCACTGAAGCTTTCTTT
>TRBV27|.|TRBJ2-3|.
CASGKTPVVAGVTDTQYF
TGTGCCAGCGGCAAAACCCCGGTCGTGGCAGGGGTAACAGATACGCAGTATTTT
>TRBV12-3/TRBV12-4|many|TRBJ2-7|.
CATRDSARFEQYF
TGTGCCACCCGGGACTCCGCCCGATTCGAGCAGTACTTC
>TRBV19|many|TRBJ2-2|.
CASSISEALTGELFF
TGTGCCAGTAGCATCTCGGAAGCTCTCACCGGGGAGCTGTTTTTT
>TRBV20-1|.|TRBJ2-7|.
CSVEPKGKGYEQYF
TGCAGCGTCGAGCCCAAGGGGAAGGGCTACGAACAGTACTTC
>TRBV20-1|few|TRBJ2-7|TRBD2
CSAGLAGEGYEQYF
TGCAGTGCGGGTTTAGCGGGAGAAGGGTACGAGCAGTACTTC
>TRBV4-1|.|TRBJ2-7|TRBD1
CASSQETGGYYEQYF
TGCGCCAGCAGCCAAGAGACAGGGGGCTATTACGAGCAGTACTTC
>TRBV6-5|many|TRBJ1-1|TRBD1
CASNLLSSGTGGTEAFF
TGTGCCAGCAACCTACTATCCTCCGGGACAGGGGGAACTGAAGCTTTCTTT
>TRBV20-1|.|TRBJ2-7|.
CSARGVFFSALVSYEQYF
TGCAGTGCTAGAGGTGTCTTCTTTAGTGCGCTAGTCTCCTACGAGCAGTACTTC
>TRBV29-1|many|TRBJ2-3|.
CSVVKGMQYF
TGCAGCGTTGTTAAGGGAATGCAGTATTTT
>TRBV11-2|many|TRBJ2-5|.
CASSLDGAAIQETQYF
TGTGCCAGCAGCTTAGACGGTGCAGCCATCCAAGAGACCCAGTACTTC
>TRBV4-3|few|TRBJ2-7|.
CASSQDRQGYYEQYF
TGCGCCAGCAGCCAAGATAGGCAGGGCTACTACGAGCAGTACTTC
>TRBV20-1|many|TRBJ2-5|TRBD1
CSARGQPFQETQYF
TGCAGTGCTAGGGGACAGCCGTTCCAAGAGACCCAGTACTTC
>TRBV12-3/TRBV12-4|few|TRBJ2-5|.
CASSALRGRGETQYF
TGTGCCAGCAGTGCGCTGAGGGGGCGGGGGGAGACCCAGTACTTC
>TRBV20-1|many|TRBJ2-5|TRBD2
CSARTLRLAGGKETQYF
TGCAGTGCTAGAACTCTTAGACTAGCGGGGGGCAAAGAGACCCAGTACTTC
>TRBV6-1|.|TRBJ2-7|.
CASSAIQETYEQCF
TGTGCCAGCAGTGCCATACAGGAAACCTACGAGCAGTGCTTC
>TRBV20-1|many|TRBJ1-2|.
CSARDRATSNYGYTF
TGCAGTGCTAGAGATCGTGCCACCAGCAACTATGGCTACACCTTC
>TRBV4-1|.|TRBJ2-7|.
CASSQEGGRREQYF
TGCGCCAGCAGCCAAGAAGGAGGCCGACGGGAGCAGTACTTC
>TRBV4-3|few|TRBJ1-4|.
CASSSSGTVVPSNEKLFF
TGCGCCAGCAGCTCGTCCGGGACCGTTGTACCGAGCAATGAAAAACTGTTTTTT
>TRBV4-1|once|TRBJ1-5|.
CASSQRGDGQPQHF
TGCGCCAGCAGCCAACGGGGGGATGGTCAGCCCCAGCATTTT
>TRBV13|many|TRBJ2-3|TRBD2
CASSQGLERTDTQYF
TGTGCCAGCAGCCAGGGACTAGAGAGGACAGATACGCAGTATTTT
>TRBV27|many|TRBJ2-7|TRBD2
CASSSVGGGGYEQYF
TGTGCCAGCAGTTCAGTCGGGGGCGGGGGGTACGAGCAGTACTTC
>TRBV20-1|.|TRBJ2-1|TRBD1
CSARHRDRPYNEQFF
TGCAGTGCTAGACACCGGGACAGGCCATACAATGAGCAGTTCTTC
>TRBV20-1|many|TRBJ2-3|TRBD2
CSTHGLAGVTDTQYF
TGCAGTACACACGGACTAGCGGGAGTCACAGATACGCAGTATTTT
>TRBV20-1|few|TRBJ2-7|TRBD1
CSARTGGAYEQYF
TGCAGTGCCAGAACAGGGGGAGCCTACGAGCAGTACTTC
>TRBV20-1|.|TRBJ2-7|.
CSARVLDSTYEQYF
TGCAGTGCTAGAGTTTTAGACAGTACCTACGAGCAGTACTTC
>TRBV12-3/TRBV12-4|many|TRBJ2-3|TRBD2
CASRPPGLAGGPGDTQYF
TGTGCCAGCAGACCCCCGGGACTAGCGGGGGGGCCGGGAGATACGCAGTATTTT
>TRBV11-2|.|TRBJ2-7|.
CASSDGSPRYEQHF
TGTGCCAGCAGCGATGGGAGCCCCCGCTACGAGCAGCACTTC